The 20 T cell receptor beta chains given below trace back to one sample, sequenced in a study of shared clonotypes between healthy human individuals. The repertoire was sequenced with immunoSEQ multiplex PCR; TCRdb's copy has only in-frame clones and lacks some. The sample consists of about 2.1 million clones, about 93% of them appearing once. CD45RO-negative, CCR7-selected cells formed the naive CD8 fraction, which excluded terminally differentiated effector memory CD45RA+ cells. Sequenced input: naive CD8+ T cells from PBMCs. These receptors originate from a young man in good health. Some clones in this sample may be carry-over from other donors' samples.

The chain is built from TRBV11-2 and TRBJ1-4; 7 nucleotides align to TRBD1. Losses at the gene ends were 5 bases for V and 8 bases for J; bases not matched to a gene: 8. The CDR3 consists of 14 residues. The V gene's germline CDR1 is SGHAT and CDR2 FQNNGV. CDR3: CASSPRTGGEKLFF. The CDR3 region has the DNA TGTGCCAGCAGCCCCCGGACAGGAGGGGAAAAACTGTTTTTT.

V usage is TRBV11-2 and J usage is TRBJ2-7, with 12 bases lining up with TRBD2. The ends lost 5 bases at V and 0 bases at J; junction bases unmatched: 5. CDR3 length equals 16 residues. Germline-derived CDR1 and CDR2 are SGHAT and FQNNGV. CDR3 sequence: CASSPTTSGSSYEQYF. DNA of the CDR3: TGTGCCAGCAGCCCAACGACTAGCGGGAGCTCCTACGAGCAGTACTTC.

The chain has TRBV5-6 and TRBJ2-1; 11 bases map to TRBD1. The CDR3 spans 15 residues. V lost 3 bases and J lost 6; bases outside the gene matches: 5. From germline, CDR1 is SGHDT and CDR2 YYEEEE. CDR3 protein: CASSWPGTGGNEQFF. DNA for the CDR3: TGTGCCAGCAGCTGGCCCGGGACAGGGGGCAATGAGCAGTTCTTC.

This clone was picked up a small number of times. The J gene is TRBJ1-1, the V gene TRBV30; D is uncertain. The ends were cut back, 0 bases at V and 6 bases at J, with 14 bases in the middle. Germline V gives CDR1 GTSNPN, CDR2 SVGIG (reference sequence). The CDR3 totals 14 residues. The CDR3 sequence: CAWSVQPGGPEAFF. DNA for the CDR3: TGTGCCTGGAGTGTACAGCCTGGCGGCCCTGAAGCTTTCTTT.

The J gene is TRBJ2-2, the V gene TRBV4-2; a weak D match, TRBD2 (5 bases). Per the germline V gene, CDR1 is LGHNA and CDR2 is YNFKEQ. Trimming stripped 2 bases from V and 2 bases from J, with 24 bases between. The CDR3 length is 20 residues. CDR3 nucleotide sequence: TGTGCCAGCAGCCAATCTAGCCGGCCATGGTTGGAATCCAACACCGGGGAGCTGTTTTTT. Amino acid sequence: CASSQSSRPWLESNTGELFF.

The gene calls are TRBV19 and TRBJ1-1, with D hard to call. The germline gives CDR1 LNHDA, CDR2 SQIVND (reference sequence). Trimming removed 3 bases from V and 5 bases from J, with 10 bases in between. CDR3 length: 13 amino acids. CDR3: CASSIIGRTEAFF. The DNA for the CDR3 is TGTGCCAGTAGTATCATAGGGCGAACTGAAGCTTTCTTT.

The CDR3 here is CASSIAQGVYSNQPQHF. The CDR3 DNA is TGTGCCAGTAGTATAGCGCAGGGGGTTTATAGCAATCAGCCCCAGCATTTT. This rearrangement joins TRBV19 to TRBJ1-5, with 7 bases lining up with TRBD1. This CDR3 comprises 17 residues. The junction had 6 bases not matched to a gene; V was cut back by 1 base and J by 0 bases. Per the germline V gene, CDR1 is LNHDA and CDR2 is SQIVND (reference sequence). Looking up the rest from reference TRBV19 and TRBJ1-5 gives the full variable domain: DGGITQSPKYLFRKEGQNVTLSCEQNLNHDAMYWYRQDPGQGLRLIYYSQIVNDFQKGDIAEGYSVSREKKESFPLTVTSAQKNPTAFYLCASSIAQGVYSNQPQHFGDGTRLSIL.

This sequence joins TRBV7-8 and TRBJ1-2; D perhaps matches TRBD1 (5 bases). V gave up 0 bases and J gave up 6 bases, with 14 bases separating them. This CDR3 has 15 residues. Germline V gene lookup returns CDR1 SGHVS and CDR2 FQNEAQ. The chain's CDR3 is CASSLAYPGNDGYTF. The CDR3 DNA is TGTGCCAGCAGCTTAGCTTATCCAGGGAACGATGGCTACACCTTC.

This chain's CDR3 is CATASWTGAYEQYF. The CDR3 nucleotides are TGTGCCACCGCATCATGGACAGGGGCTTACGAGCAGTACTTC. The chain has TRBV28 and TRBJ2-7; 9 bases are a match to TRBD1. This CDR3 spans 14 amino acids. The germline CDR1 and CDR2 sequences are MDHEN and SYDVKM. J gave up 4 bases and V 10 bases, and 11 bases lay outside the gene matches.

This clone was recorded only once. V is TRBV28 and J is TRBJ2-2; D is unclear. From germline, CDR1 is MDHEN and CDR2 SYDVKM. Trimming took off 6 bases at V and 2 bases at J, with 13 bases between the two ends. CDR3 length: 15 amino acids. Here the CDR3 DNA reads TGTGCCAGCAGCCGAGCACGAATCAACACCGGGGAGCTGTTTTTT. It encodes CASSRARINTGELFF.

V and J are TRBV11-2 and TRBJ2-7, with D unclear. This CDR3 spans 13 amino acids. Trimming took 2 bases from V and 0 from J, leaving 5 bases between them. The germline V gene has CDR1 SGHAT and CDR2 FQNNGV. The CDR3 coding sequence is TGTGCCAGCAGCTTAAGGAGCTCCTACGAGCAGTACTTC. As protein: CASSLRSSYEQYF.

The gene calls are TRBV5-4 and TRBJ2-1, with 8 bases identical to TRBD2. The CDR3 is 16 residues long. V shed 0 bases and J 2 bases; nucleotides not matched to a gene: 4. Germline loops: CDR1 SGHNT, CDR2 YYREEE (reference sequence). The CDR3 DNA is TGTGCCAGCAGCTTGGAGCCGGGACTAGCCTACAATGAGCAGTTCTTC. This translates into CASSLEPGLAYNEQFF.

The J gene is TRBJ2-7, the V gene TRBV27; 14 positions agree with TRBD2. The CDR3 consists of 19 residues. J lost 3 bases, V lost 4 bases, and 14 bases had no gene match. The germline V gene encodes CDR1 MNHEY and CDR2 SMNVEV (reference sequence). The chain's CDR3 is CASSSILGLAGGHDYEQYF. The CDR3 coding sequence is TGTGCCAGCAGTTCCATCCTCGGACTAGCGGGAGGACACGACTACGAGCAGTACTTC.

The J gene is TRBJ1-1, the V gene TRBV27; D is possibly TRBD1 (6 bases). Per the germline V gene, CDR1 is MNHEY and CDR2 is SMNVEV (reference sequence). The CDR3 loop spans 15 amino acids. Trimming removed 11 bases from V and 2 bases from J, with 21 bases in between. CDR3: CASRTRGGANTEAFF. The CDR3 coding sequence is TGTGCCTCCCGGACTCGTGGGGGGGCTAACACTGAAGCTTTCTTT.

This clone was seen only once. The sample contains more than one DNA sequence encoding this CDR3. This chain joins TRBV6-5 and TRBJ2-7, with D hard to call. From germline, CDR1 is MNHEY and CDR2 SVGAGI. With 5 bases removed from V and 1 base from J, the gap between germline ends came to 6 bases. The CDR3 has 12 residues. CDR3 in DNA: TGTGCCAGCAGTCCAGGTTCCTACGAGCAGTACTTC. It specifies CASSPGSYEQYF.

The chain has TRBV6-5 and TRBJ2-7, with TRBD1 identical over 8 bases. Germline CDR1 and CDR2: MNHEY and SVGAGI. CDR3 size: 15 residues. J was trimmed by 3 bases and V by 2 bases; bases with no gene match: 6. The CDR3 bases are TGTGCCAGCAGTTACGAGGGACAGGCCCTCTACGAGCAGTACTTC. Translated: CASSYEGQALYEQYF.

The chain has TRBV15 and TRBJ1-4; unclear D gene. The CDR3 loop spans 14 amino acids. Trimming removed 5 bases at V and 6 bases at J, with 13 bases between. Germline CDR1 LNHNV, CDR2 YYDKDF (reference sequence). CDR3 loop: CATSHLMEDEKLFF. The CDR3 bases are TGTGCCACCAGCCATCTGATGGAGGATGAAAAACTGTTTTTT. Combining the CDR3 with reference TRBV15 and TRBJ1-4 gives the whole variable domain DAMVIQNPRYQVTQFGKPVTLSCSQTLNHNVMYWYQQKSSQAPKLLFHYYDKDFNNEADTPDNFQSRRPNTSFCFLDIRSPGLGDTAMYLCATSHLMEDEKLFFGSGTQLSVL.

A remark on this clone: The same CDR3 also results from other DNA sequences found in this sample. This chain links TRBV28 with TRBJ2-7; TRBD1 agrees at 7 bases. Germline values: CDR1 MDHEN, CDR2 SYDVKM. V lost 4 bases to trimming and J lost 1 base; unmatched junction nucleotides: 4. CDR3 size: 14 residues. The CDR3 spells CASSYSGGSYEQYF. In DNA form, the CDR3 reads TGTGCCAGCAGTTATTCAGGGGGATCCTACGAGCAGTACTTC.

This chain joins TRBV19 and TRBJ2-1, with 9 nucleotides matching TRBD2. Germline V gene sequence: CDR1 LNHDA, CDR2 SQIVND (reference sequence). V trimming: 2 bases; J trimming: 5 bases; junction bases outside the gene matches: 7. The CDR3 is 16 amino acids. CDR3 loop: CASSILLAGFNNEQFF. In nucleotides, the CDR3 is TGTGCCAGTAGTATACTCCTAGCGGGATTCAACAATGAGCAGTTCTTC. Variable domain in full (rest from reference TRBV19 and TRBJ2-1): DGGITQSPKYLFRKEGQNVTLSCEQNLNHDAMYWYRQDPGQGLRLIYYSQIVNDFQKGDIAEGYSVSREKKESFPLTVTSAQKNPTAFYLCASSILLAGFNNEQFFGPGTRLTVL.

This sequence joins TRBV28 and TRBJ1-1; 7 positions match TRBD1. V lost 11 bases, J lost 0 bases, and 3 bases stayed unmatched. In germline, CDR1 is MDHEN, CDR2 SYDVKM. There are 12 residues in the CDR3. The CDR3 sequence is CAGDSMNTEAFF. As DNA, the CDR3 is TGTGCCGGGGACAGTATGAACACTGAAGCTTTCTTT.